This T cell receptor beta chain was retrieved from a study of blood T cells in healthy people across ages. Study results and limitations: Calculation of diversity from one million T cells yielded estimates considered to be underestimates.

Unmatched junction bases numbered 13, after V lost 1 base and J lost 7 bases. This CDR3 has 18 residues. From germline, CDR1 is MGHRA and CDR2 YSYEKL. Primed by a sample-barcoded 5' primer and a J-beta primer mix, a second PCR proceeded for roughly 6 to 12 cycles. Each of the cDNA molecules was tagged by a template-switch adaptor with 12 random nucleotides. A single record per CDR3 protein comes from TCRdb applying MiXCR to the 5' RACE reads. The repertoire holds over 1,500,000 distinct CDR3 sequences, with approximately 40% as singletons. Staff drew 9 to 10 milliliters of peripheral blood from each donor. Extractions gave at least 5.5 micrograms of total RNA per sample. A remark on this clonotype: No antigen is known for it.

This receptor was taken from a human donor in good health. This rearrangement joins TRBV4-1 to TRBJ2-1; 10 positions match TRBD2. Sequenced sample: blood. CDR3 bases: TGCGCCAGCAGCCAAGTTAGGGACAGCGGGGGGGCCGGGAATGAGCAGTTCTTC. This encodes CASSQVRDSGGAGNEQFF.